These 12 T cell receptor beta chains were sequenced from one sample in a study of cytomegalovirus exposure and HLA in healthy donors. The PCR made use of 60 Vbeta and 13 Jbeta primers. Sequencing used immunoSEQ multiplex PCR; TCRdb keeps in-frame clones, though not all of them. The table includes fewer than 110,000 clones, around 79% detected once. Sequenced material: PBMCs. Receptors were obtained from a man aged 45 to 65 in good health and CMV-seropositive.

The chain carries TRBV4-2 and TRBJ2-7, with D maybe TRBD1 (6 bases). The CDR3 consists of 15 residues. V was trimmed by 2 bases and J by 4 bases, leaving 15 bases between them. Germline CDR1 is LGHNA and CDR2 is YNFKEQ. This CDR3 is CASSQIGQGGYEQYF. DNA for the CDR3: TGTGCCAGCAGCCAAATTGGACAAGGGGGATACGAGCAGTACTTC.

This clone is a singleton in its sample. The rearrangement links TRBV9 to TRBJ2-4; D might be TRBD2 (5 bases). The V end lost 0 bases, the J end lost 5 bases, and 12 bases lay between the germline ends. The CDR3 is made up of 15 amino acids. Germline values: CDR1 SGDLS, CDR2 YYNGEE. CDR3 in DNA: TGTGCCAGCAGCGTAGCGAGCGGCCGGGAAAACATTCAGTACTTC. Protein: CASSVASGRENIQYF.

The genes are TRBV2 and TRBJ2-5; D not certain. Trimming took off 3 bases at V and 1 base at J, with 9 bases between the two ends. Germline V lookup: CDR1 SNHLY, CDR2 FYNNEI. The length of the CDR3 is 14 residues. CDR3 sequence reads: CASSDGRSQETQYF. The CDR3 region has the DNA TGTGCCAGCAGTGATGGCAGAAGCCAAGAGACCCAGTACTTC. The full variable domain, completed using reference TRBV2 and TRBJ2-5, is EPEVTQTPSHQVTQMGQEVILRCVPISNHLYFYWYRQILGQKVEFLVSFYNNEISEKSEIFDDQFSVERPDGSNFTLKIRSTKLEDSAMYFCASSDGRSQETQYFGPGTRLLVL.

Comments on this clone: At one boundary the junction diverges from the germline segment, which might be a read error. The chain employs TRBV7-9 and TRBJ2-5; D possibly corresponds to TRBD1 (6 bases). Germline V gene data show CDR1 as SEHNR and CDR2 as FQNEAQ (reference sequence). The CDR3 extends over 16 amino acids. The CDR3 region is CSSSLALGQYQETQYF. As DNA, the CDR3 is TGTTCCAGCAGCTTAGCGCTGGGACAATACCAAGAGACCCAGTACTTC. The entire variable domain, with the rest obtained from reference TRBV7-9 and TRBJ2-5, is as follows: DTGVSQNPRHKITKRGQNVTFRCDPISEHNRLYWYRQTLGQGPEFLTYFQNEAQLEKSRLLSDRFSAERPKGSFSTLEIQRTEQGDSAMYLCSSSLALGQYQETQYFGPGTRLLVL.

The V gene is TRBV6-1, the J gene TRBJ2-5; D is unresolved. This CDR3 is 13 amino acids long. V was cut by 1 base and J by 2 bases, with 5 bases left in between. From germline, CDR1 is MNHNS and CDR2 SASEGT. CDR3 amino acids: CASSEGQQETQYF. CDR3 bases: TGTGCCAGCAGTGAAGGTCAGCAAGAGACCCAGTACTTC.

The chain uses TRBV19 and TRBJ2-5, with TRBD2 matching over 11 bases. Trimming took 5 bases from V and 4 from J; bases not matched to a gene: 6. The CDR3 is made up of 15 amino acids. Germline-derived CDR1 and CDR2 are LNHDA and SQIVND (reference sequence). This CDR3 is CASSFRSGRAETQYF. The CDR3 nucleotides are TGTGCCAGTAGTTTCCGTAGCGGGAGGGCAGAGACCCAGTACTTC.

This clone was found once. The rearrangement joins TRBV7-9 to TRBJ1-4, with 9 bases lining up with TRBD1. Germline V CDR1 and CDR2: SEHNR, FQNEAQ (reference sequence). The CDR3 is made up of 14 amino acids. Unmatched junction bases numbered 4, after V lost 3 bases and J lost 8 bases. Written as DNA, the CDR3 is TGTGCCAGCAGCTTGACAGGGGGTTTAGAAAAACTGTTTTTT. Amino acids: CASSLTGGLEKLFF.

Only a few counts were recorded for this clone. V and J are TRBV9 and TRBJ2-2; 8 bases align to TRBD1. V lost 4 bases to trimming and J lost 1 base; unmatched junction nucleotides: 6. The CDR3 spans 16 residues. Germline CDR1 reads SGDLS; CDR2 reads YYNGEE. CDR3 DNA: TGTGCCAGCAGCCCAGACAGGGGCGAGAACACCGGGGAGCTGTTTTTT. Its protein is CASSPDRGENTGELFF.

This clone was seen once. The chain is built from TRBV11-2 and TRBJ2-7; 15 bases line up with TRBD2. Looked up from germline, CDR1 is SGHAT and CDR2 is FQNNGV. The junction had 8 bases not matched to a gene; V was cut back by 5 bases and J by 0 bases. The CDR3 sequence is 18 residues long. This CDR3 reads CASSLGGLAGGSSYEQYF. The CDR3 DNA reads TGTGCCAGCAGCCTAGGCGGACTAGCGGGAGGGAGCTCCTACGAGCAGTACTTC.

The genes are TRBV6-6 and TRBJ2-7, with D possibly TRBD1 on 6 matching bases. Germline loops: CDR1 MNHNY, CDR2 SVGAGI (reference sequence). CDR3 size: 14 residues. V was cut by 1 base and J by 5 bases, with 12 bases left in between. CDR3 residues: CASSYLAGENEQYF. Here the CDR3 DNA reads TGTGCCAGCAGTTACTTGGCAGGGGAGAACGAGCAGTACTTC.

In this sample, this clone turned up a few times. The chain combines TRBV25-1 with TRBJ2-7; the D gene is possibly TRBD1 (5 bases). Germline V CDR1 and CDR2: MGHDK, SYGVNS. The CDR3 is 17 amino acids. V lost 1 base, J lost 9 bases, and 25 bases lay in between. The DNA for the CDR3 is TGTGCCAGCAGTGAATGGGATATAGGGGCAGCCTCAAATGGGCAGTACTTC. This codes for CASSEWDIGAASNGQYF.

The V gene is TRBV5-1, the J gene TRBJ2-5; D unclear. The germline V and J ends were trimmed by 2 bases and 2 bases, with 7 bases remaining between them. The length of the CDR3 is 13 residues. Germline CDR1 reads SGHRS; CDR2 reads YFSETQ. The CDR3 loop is CASSLRQQETQYF. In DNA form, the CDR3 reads TGCGCCAGCAGCTTACGACAACAAGAGACCCAGTACTTC.